This TCR beta chain emerged from a study of cytomegalovirus exposure and HLA in healthy donors. Germline V gene lookup returns CDR1 SGHAT and CDR2 FQNNGV. V dropped 5 bases and J dropped 1 base, with 11 bases sitting between them. The CDR3 covers 14 residues. The PCR contained 60 Vbeta and 13 Jbeta primers. Sequenced by immunoSEQ multiplex PCR; TCRdb stores in-frame clones only, minus some. The sample includes 110,000 to 150,000 clones, over 60% of them seen just once. This sequence joins TRBV11-2 and TRBJ1-1; D is unresolved. Sequenced material: PBMCs. The receptor comes from a middle-aged man in good health and CMV-seronegative. CDR3 coding DNA: TGTGCCAGCAGCGCCCGGAGCGGGAACACTGAAGCTTTCTTT. Translated: CASSARSGNTEAFF.